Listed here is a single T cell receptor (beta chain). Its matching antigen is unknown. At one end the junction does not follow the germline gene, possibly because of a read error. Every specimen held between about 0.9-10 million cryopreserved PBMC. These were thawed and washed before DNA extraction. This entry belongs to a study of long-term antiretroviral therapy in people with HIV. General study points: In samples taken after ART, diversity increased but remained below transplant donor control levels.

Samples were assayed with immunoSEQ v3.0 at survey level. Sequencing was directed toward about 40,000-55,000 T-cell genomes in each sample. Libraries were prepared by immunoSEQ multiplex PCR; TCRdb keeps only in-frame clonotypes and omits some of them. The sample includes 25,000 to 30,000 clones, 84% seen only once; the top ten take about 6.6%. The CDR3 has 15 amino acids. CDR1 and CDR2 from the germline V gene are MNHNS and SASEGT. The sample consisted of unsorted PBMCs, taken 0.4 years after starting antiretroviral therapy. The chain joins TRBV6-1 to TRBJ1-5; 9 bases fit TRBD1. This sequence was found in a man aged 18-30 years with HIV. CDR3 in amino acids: CASREGQGLIKPQHF. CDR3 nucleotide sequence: TGTGCCAGCAGGGAAGGACAGGGGTTAATTAAGCCCCAGCATTTT.